This T cell receptor (beta chain) was identified in a study of blood T cell repertoires in COVID-19. Study in general: The origin of the acute and convalescent COVID-19 samples was the United States, Italy and Spain.

In the original analysis: Estimation of nucleated cell counts was performed using reference gene primer amplification. Sequencing was performed with immunoSEQ multiplex PCR; in TCRdb, only in-frame clones are kept and a portion is missing. Clone size and the V and J calls come from that table; the DNA yielded D and trimming. Among around 150,000 clones listed, 76% were seen once. This receptor was obtained from a man aged 60 to 69 with acute or convalescent COVID-19. The sample taken for sequencing was peripheral blood.

The CDR3 spells CASSMASPPYNEQFF. The CDR3 nucleotides are TGTGCCAGTAGTATGGCTTCGCCCCCCTACAATGAGCAGTTCTTC. This chain uses TRBV19 with TRBJ2-1; D uncertain. From germline, CDR1 is LNHDA and CDR2 SQIVND (reference sequence). The CDR3 is made up of 15 amino acids. The ends were cut back, 3 bases at V and 2 bases at J, with 11 bases in the middle. Full variable domain (remainder filled in from reference TRBV19 and TRBJ2-1): DGGITQSPKYLFRKEGQNVTLSCEQNLNHDAMYWYRQDPGQGLRLIYYSQIVNDFQKGDIAEGYSVSREKKESFPLTVTSAQKNPTAFYLCASSMASPPYNEQFFGPGTRLTVL.